A selection of T cell receptor beta chains follows, all from one sample in a study of cytomegalovirus exposure and HLA in healthy donors. The data were produced by immunoSEQ multiplex PCR, yet TCRdb's version contains in-frame clones alone and is incomplete. This sample's table reports fewer than 200,000 clones. Specimen: PBMCs. Receptor source: a woman aged 55-70 years in good health and CMV-seronegative. Each CDR3 is given with its conserved first and last residue.

v_call cdr3_aa
TRBV7-9 CASSRQLETEAFF
TRBV7-9 CASSPPGGFYNEQFF
TRBV10-3 CAISEFREDYGYTF
TRBV28 CASSSGQGHSPLHF
TRBV6-6 CASSAERNPQETQYF
TRBV7-2 CASSLRTSGASYEQYF
TRBV5-1 CASSLVPGGNSPLHF
TRBV7-8 CASSSRGGDQEAQYF
TRBV10-3 CAIAPAEVTDTQYF
TRBV6-6 CASSYQGYTEAFF
TRBV6-6 CASSGRDTQYF
TRBV10-3 CAISERKAGNGYTF
TRBV29-1 CSGIGNNEQFF
TRBV4-2 CASSQVPGGSYNEQFF
TRBV11-1 CASSPRYSGGNEQYF
TRBV30 CAWSGDGLAGGYNEQFF
TRBV7-9 CASSLLRANGELFF
TRBV5-1 CASSVGGPYEQYF
TRBV21-1 CASSKKRVPQHQPQHF
TRBV7-9 CASSYRRDRSTDTQYF
TRBV5-6 CASSSRTGIREKLFF
TRBV7-9 CASSLGPTGFNGYTF
TRBV5-1 CASSAGTGGALGEKLFF
TRBV18 CASSPSSVSYNEQFF
TRBV6-5 CATRGTRDTQYF
TRBV29-1 CSVRGVAGELFF
TRBV9 CASSVAFAGANVLTF
TRBV5-1 CASSQGQETQYF
TRBV10-3 CAISEQGLTDTQYF
TRBV2 CARSGSHQGEQYF
TRBV7-9 CASSPVTWNWESEAFF
TRBV15 CATSPRAGTEAFF
TRBV7-6 CASSPGQGSSYEQYF
TRBV7-2 CASSLGRGASEAFF
TRBV5-4 CASSNMDRGQGYTF
TRBV27 CASSLKPGQASYEQYF
TRBV5-1 CASTRPPNTEAFF
TRBV12-5 CASGLAPTGYSYEQYF
TRBV7-9 CASSGGQGSQPQHF
TRBV15 CATSSPPAGRNEQFF
TRBV4-1 CASSLGLAENTGELFF